These 21 T cell receptor beta chains were all obtained from the same sample, sequenced in a study of CD8 T cells in Susac syndrome. Random hexamers were used to reverse transcribe roughly 0.5 to 1 ug of RNA. TCRdb called the immunoSEQ multiplex PCR reads again in MiXCR, with one record for every CDR3 protein. The table lists about 82,000 distinct CDR3 sequences, roughly 96% of them singletons. The sequencing sample was made of CD8+ T cells from PBMCs. These receptors all stem from a human donor with Susac syndrome.

This clonotype was found once. This chain links TRBV5-6 with TRBJ2-7; D not certain. The germline CDR1 and CDR2 sequences are SGHDT and YYEEEE. CDR3 size: 14 residues. Trimming cost V 4 bases and J 5 bases, with 16 bases left between them. The CDR3 sequence: CASSPPLRRNEQYF. CDR3 coding DNA: TGTGCCAGCAGCCCCCCACTCCGTCGAAACGAGCAGTACTTC.

The chain is built from TRBV20-1 and TRBJ2-7; TRBD1 agrees at 10 bases. Trimming removed 5 bases from V and 3 bases from J; junction bases left unmatched: 10. CDR3 size: 15 residues. Per germline, CDR1 DFQATT and CDR2 SNEGSKA (reference sequence). The CDR3 DNA is TGCAGTGCTTTCCCCCGGGACAGGGGTATCTACGAGCAGTACTTC. Amino acids: CSAFPRDRGIYEQYF.

This chain links TRBV29-1 with TRBJ1-5; TRBD1 aligns across 11 bases. The V and J ends lost 7 bases and 5 bases, in that order; junction bases with no gene match: 13. Germline-derived CDR1 and CDR2 are SQVTM and ANQGSEA. CDR3 size: 16 residues. The CDR3 sequence: CSAIGQGALSDQPQHF. The DNA of the CDR3 is TGCAGCGCCATTGGACAGGGGGCGTTATCGGATCAGCCCCAGCATTTT.

This clonotype turned up a few times. This chain joins TRBV11-2 and TRBJ2-5; 9 bases align to TRBD1. CDR3 length: 16 amino acids. Germline V CDR1 and CDR2: SGHAT, FQNNGV. J lost 3 bases, V lost 2 bases, and 7 bases had no gene match. CDR3 coding DNA: TGTGCCAGCAGCTTACGGGGACAGGGATTGGAAGAGACCCAGTACTTC. As protein: CASSLRGQGLEETQYF.

The V and J genes are TRBV20-1 and TRBJ2-7; 7 bases map to TRBD2. Germline assignment: CDR1 DFQATT and CDR2 SNEGSKA (reference sequence). This CDR3 has 16 residues. With 0 bases clipped from V and 3 bases from J, the junction kept 11 bases outside the gene matches. CDR3 protein: CSARDARAGLFYEQYF. The CDR3 DNA is TGCAGTGCTAGAGATGCCCGAGCGGGGCTCTTCTACGAGCAGTACTTC.

This chain uses TRBV19 with TRBJ1-5, with D possibly TRBD1 on 5 matching bases. Trimming took 3 bases from V and 7 from J, leaving 19 bases between them. The CDR3 length is 16 residues. The V gene's germline CDR1 is LNHDA and CDR2 SQIVND (reference sequence). CDR3 sequence reads: CASSIGVGPAGQPQHF. The DNA of the CDR3 is TGTGCCAGTAGTATCGGGGTGGGGCCCGCCGGACAGCCCCAGCATTTT.

V gene TRBV29-1 combines with J gene TRBJ1-1, with a tentative D call TRBD1 (5 bases). Germline-derived CDR1 and CDR2 are SQVTM and ANQGSEA. Trimming took off 2 bases at V and 3 bases at J, with 10 bases between the two ends. The CDR3 runs 13 residues. The CDR3 here is CSVERTPDTEAFF. The CDR3 nucleotides are TGCAGCGTTGAACGGACACCGGACACTGAAGCTTTCTTT.

This sequence joins TRBV7-8 and TRBJ2-7, with TRBD2 matching 7 bases. This CDR3 spans 16 amino acids. V dropped 4 bases and J dropped 2; count of bases not matched to a gene: 11. Germline CDR1 reads SGHVS; CDR2 reads FQNEAQ. The CDR3, as DNA: TGTGCCAGCAGCTATAGCGCCCCGAGCGGGGCCTACGAGCAGTACTTC. Translating gives CASSYSAPSGAYEQYF.

This chain uses TRBV7-3 with TRBJ1-1, with 7 bases identical to TRBD1. This CDR3 has 13 residues. Per the germline V gene, CDR1 is SGHTA and CDR2 is FQGTGA. V shed 5 bases and J 3 bases; nucleotides not matched to a gene: 3. CDR3 DNA sequence: TGTGCCAGCAGCATCAGGGGGGACACTGAAGCTTTCTTT. Its translation is CASSIRGDTEAFF.

The V gene is TRBV18, the J gene TRBJ1-5; D is unclear. Germline V gene data show CDR1 as KGHSH and CDR2 as LQKENI. The CDR3 is 16 amino acids. Trimming left V 5 bases short and J 2 bases short, with 16 bases between. CDR3 sequence: CASSYKRQEGNQPQHF. In DNA, the CDR3 is TGTGCCAGCTCATATAAGCGGCAGGAGGGCAATCAGCCCCAGCATTTT.

J is TRBJ2-7 and V is TRBV11-2; D not resolved. V lost 8 bases and J 9 bases, leaving 20 bases between the germline ends. Germline lookup yields CDR1 SGHAT and CDR2 FQNNGV. This CDR3 contains 13 residues. The CDR3 loop is CASLPQPGEVQYF. CDR3 coding DNA: TGTGCCAGCCTACCGCAGCCCGGCGAGGTGCAGTACTTC.

The chain combines TRBV15 with TRBJ2-3, with 13 positions matching TRBD2. V shed 3 bases and J 6 bases; nucleotides not matched to a gene: 6. Germline V gene data show CDR1 as LNHNV and CDR2 as YYDKDF (reference sequence). CDR3 length: 16 residues. The CDR3 DNA is TGTGCCACCAGCAGGACTAGCGGGGGGTCCAGGGATACGCAGTATTTT. Translating gives CATSRTSGGSRDTQYF.

The J gene is TRBJ2-5, the V gene TRBV3-1, with 8 bases lining up with TRBD2. CDR1 is LGHDT and CDR2 is YNNKEL in the germline V gene (reference sequence). The V segment lost 2 bases and the J segment 10 bases; nucleotides outside the gene matches: 18. The CDR3 is made up of 17 amino acids. The CDR3 here is CASSQFEAGGPGEDQYF. In nucleotides, the CDR3 is TGTGCCAGCAGCCAATTCGAGGCGGGGGGACCCGGTGAGGACCAGTACTTC.

This clonotype was recorded only once. The chain links TRBV30 to TRBJ1-1; no clear D gene. Germline V CDR1 and CDR2: GTSNPN, SVGIG (reference sequence). The CDR3 covers 15 residues. V was pared by 1 base and J by 3 bases, with 15 bases between. The CDR3, as DNA: TGTGCCTGGAGTGCAGCAAGGGTTCTTGACACTGAAGCTTTCTTT. Translating gives CAWSAARVLDTEAFF.

The chain uses TRBV28 and TRBJ1-5, with TRBD1 identical over 7 bases. This CDR3 has 13 residues. V shed 5 bases, J shed 4 bases, and the junction held 2 bases outside the gene matches. Germline-derived CDR1 and CDR2 are MDHEN and SYDVKM. The CDR3 is CASSPDRNQPQHF. The CDR3 DNA reads TGTGCCAGCAGTCCGGACAGGAATCAGCCCCAGCATTTT.

The chain's CDR3 is CAISEVAGLGSYTF. As DNA, the CDR3 is TGTGCCATCAGTGAGGTCGCAGGCCTCGGGAGCTACACCTTC. The J gene is TRBJ1-2, the V gene TRBV10-3; D is uncertain. V was cut by 2 bases and J by 9 bases, with 16 bases left in between. The length of the CDR3 is 14 residues. Germline values: CDR1 ENHRY, CDR2 SYGVKD.

The chain employs TRBV3-1 and TRBJ2-5, with 11 nucleotides matching TRBD2. Germline CDR1 reads LGHDT; CDR2 reads YNNKEL (reference sequence). After removal of 0 bases from V and 3 bases from J, the junction contained 9 bases not matched to a gene. There are 18 residues in the CDR3. CDR3 amino acids: CASSQDLELAGVKETQYF. The CDR3 nucleotides read TGTGCCAGCAGCCAAGATCTTGAACTAGCGGGGGTTAAAGAGACCCAGTACTTC.

This chain connects TRBV20-1 to TRBJ1-5; 9 positions match TRBD1. V shed 1 base and J 6 bases; nucleotides not matched to a gene: 7. The CDR3 consists of 15 residues. Germline CDR1 reads DFQATT; CDR2 reads SNEGSKA (reference sequence). The CDR3, as DNA: TGCAGTGCTAGAGCTGCGGACAGGGGTGGTCAGCCCCAGCATTTT. This encodes CSARAADRGGQPQHF.

The chain carries TRBV5-4 and TRBJ2-5, with 8 bases matching TRBD1. Trimming took 4 bases from V and 4 from J; bases not matched to a gene: 9. This CDR3 contains 15 residues. Germline V gene data show CDR1 as SGHNT and CDR2 as YYREEE (reference sequence). The CDR3 DNA reads as TGTGCCAGCAGCCCAATAGGGACAGGTACAGAGACCCAGTACTTC. It specifies CASSPIGTGTETQYF.

V is TRBV28 and J is TRBJ2-2, with no clear D. Germline CDR1 is MDHEN and CDR2 is SYDVKM. V was cut by 5 bases and J by 7 bases, with 17 bases left in between. The CDR3 runs 15 residues. CDR3 region: CASSPSLLRSGELFF. The CDR3, as DNA: TGTGCCAGCAGTCCATCCCTCTTGAGGAGCGGGGAGCTGTTTTTT. The full variable domain, in which reference TRBV28 and TRBJ2-2 provide the parts outside the CDR3, is DVKVTQSSRYLVKRTGEKVFLECVQDMDHENMFWYRQDPGLGLRLIYFSYDVKMKEKGDIPEGYSVSREKKERFSLILESASTNQTSMYLCASSPSLLRSGELFFGEGSRLTVL.

V usage is TRBV20-1 and J usage is TRBJ2-3; 7 nucleotides line up with TRBD2. Germline V gene data show CDR1 as DFQATT and CDR2 as SNEGSKA (reference sequence). The V and J ends lost 4 bases and 6 bases, in that order; junction bases with no gene match: 16. This CDR3 spans 16 amino acids. In nucleotides, the CDR3 is TGCAGTGCTAATCCCTCGGGGGGACTGCGAGGGGATACGCAGTATTTT. It is translated as CSANPSGGLRGDTQYF.